Sequencing of this T cell receptor beta chain was carried out in a study of blood T cell repertoires in COVID-19. Overall study context: Acute-phase and convalescent COVID-19 samples originated in the United States, Italy and Spain. Nucleic acid was either cDNA or gDNA, and it came from T cells, B-cell-depleted T cells, or PBMCs.

Source study methods: It was from reference gene primer amplification that nucleated cell counts were estimated. Using immunoSEQ multiplex PCR, the repertoire was profiled, and TCRdb retains in-frame clones only, with some absent. V and J calls and clone size follow that table, whereas D and trimming were derived from the DNA. This sample has 75,000 to 95,000 clones, with around 89% found just once. Germline CDR1 SGHRS, CDR2 YFSETQ. There are 18 residues in the CDR3. V lost 0 bases and J lost 0, with 17 bases in between. The sequenced sample was peripheral blood. This receptor was obtained from a human donor in a cohort sampled during active COVID-19. The chain recombines TRBV5-1 with TRBJ2-3, with TRBD2 as a possible D gene (5 bases). The CDR3 loop reads CASSLVSWRVPSTDTQYF. The DNA for the CDR3 is TGCGCCAGCAGCTTGGTATCTTGGCGGGTACCGAGCACAGATACGCAGTATTTT.